This TCR beta chain was identified in a study of T cells after yellow fever vaccination. Germline V gene lookup returns CDR1 SGHTA and CDR2 FQGNSA. This CDR3 has 16 amino acids. V lost 1 base and J lost 0, with 11 bases in between. Study-level findings and limits: Boosting was followed by the reappearance of most primary-vaccination clones (96% CD4, more than 70% CD8). Shared CD4/CD8 clonotypes were a small share, likely from convergent recombination. Contaminating bulk clonotypes could be abundant in FACS-sorted repertoires.

In the case of this clonotype: The antigen remains unidentified.

TCRdb re-called the 5' RACE reads through MiXCR, storing one row per CDR3 protein. The sample shows around 530,000 distinct CDR3 sequences, 17% of them seen only once. The chain links TRBV7-2 to TRBJ2-3, with D uncertain. Sequenced material: PBMCs, taken 5 to 6 days after the first yellow fever vaccination. The TCR comes from a young man who received the YFV17D yellow fever vaccine. The DNA of the CDR3 is TGTGCCAGCAGCTTAGAGGTGACAACAAGCACAGATACGCAGTATTTT. Translating gives CASSLEVTTSTDTQYF.